The clone carrying this T cell receptor beta chain occurred a few times. As yet, its antigen is unknown. Via the markers CD45RO/CCR7/CD25/CD127/CD95/CD27, stem cell-like memory, regulatory, central memory and naive CD4+ cells were sorted. Expressed TCRB transcripts were sequenced because the entire RNA isolate underwent reverse transcription. Data came from immunoSEQ multiplex PCR; TCRdb stores just in-frame clones and leaves some out. The table lists some 350,000 clones, less than 15% of them singletons. Trimming took 6 bases from V and 8 from J, leaving 14 bases between them. This CDR3 has 13 residues. Germline V gene data show CDR1 as MNHEY and CDR2 as SVGAGI. This sample was included in a study of beta chain features in type 1 diabetes. Study context: Cell yields, gender and age were comparable in patients and healthy donors. Examined across all samples were some 110 million sorted cells. Overall study results and limits: Type 1 diabetes patients showed a moderate but significant shortening of TCRB CDR3s in all four CD4+ subsets. PCR might favor shorter templates, equally in patients and controls.

The sample was naive CD4+ T cells from blood. The receptor comes from a woman aged 18-29 years with type 1 diabetes. The chain joins TRBV6-5 to TRBJ2-1; D might be TRBD1 (6 bases). The CDR3 coding sequence is TGTGCCAGCAGCGGACAGATGGGGGATGAGCAGTTCTTC. It is translated as CASSGQMGDEQFF.